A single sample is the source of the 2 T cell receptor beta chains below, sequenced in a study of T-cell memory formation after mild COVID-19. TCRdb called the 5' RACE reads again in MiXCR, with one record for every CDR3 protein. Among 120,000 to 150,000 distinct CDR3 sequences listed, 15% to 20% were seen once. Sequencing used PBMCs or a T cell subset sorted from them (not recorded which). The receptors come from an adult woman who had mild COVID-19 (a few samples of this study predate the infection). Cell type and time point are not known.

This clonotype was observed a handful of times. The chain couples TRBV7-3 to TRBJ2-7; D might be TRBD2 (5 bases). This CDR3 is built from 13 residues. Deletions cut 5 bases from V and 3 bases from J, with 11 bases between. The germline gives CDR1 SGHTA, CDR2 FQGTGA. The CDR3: CASSHGAGYEQYF. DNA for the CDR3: TGTGCCAGCAGCCACGGCGCGGGCTACGAGCAGTACTTC.

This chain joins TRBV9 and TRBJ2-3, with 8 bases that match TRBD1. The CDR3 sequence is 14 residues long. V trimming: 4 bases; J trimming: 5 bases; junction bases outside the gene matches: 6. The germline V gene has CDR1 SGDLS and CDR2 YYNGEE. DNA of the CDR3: TGTGCCAGCAGCCCAACGACAGGGGTAGATACGCAGTATTTT. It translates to CASSPTTGVDTQYF.